This T cell receptor (beta chain) was sequenced for a study of T cell responses to AZD1222 COVID-19 vaccine. The CDR3 runs 11 residues. V lost 4 bases and J lost 7, with 8 bases in between. Germline lookup yields CDR1 SGDLS and CDR2 YYNGEE. Study outcomes and limitations: The donor group comprised mostly white British people and more females; the analysis possibly underestimated clonal diversity. Recipients of two AZD1222 doses showed rising Spike-specific TCR breadth and depth.

In regard to this clone: Its antigen remains unidentified.

The table came from immunoSEQ multiplex PCR; TCRdb's copy has only in-frame clones and leaves some out. The data show around 140,000 clones, about 90% seen once. The sequence was collected from an adult who received the AZD1222 COVID-19 vaccine. V gene TRBV9 combines with J gene TRBJ2-5; D may be TRBD1 (5 bases). The sample here was peripheral blood, taken 28 days after the second AZD1222 dose. CDR3 nucleotides: TGTGCCAGCAGCTCAACAGGGACCCAGTACTTC. Its protein product is CASSSTGTQYF.